One sample yielded the 5 T cell receptor beta chains listed below, sequenced in a study of blood T cell repertoires in COVID-19. The repertoire was sequenced with immunoSEQ multiplex PCR; TCRdb's copy has only in-frame clones and lacks some. This sample yields under 250,000 clones, of which approximately 88% are seen a single time; roughly 6% belongs to the top ten. The material sequenced was peripheral blood. Receptors were obtained from a man aged 60-69 years who had recovered from COVID-19.

This clone was picked up a small number of times. The genes are TRBV7-9 and TRBJ1-5, with 7 bases lining up with TRBD1. The CDR3 length is 16 residues. Trimming at V came to 5 bases and at J to 1 base, leaving 8 bases not matched to a gene. In germline, CDR1 is SEHNR, CDR2 FQNEAQ (reference sequence). The CDR3 protein is CASSPQGKGSNQPQHF. The CDR3, as DNA: TGTGCCAGCAGCCCACAGGGGAAAGGGAGCAATCAGCCCCAGCATTTT.

V usage is TRBV2 and J usage is TRBJ1-5; perhaps TRBD1 as D (6 bases). V was cut by 5 bases and J by 6 bases, with 17 bases left in between. Germline V gene sequence: CDR1 SNHLY, CDR2 FYNNEI. This CDR3 contains 15 residues. In DNA, the CDR3 is TGTGCCAGCAGTCCCCGGCGGGGGGCGGGTCAGCCCCAGCATTTT. Translating gives CASSPRRGAGQPQHF.

V gene TRBV7-3 combines with J gene TRBJ1-1; D perhaps matches TRBD1 (5 bases). The CDR3 loop spans 13 amino acids. V was pared by 2 bases and J by 3 bases, with 7 bases between. Germline loops: CDR1 SGHTA, CDR2 FQGTGA. The CDR3 protein is CASSLQGDTEAFF. CDR3 bases: TGTGCCAGCAGCTTACAAGGGGACACTGAAGCTTTCTTT.

This clone showed up just once. V gene TRBV19 combines with J gene TRBJ2-1; D is perhaps TRBD1 (7 bases). CDR3 length equals 15 residues. CDR1 is LNHDA, CDR2 SQIVND, per germline (reference sequence). Deletions cut 3 bases from V and 2 bases from J, with 11 bases between. The CDR3 nucleotides are TGTGCCAGTAGTATGCGCAGGGGGGCCTACAATGAGCAGTTCTTC. The encoded protein is CASSMRRGAYNEQFF.

Remarks on this clone: This CDR3 is also generated by other DNA sequences in the sample. CDR3 residues: CASSFDSYNSPLHF. CDR3 in DNA: TGTGCCAGCAGCTTCGACAGCTATAATTCACCCCTCCACTTT. This chain joins TRBV7-2 and TRBJ1-6; TRBD1 is a possible D gene (5 bases). The CDR3 has 14 amino acids. The V end lost 3 bases, the J end lost 3 bases, and 6 bases lay between the germline ends. CDR1 and CDR2 (germline): SGHTA, FQGNSA.